This T cell receptor beta chain emerged from a study of CD8+ T cells in alopecia areata. Extracted from the samples, RNA was reverse transcribed into cDNA to serve as the sequencing template. Clones were read by immunoSEQ multiplex PCR, and TCRdb kept only the in-frame ones, dropping some. The data show 90,000 to 130,000 clones, about 59% seen once. The CDR3 has 12 residues. CDR1 is GTSNPN and CDR2 is SVGIG in the germline V gene (reference sequence). V shed 3 bases and J 10 bases; nucleotides not matched to a gene: 4. This clone was counted a few times. The treatment here: oral pan-JAK inhibitor, 5-10 mg twice daily.

The sequence was collected from a human donor with alopecia areata. The sample consisted of CD8+ T cells sorted from blood, taken at week 24, from a patient treated with tofacitinib. The chain carries TRBV30 and TRBJ2-1; the match to TRBD1 covers 9 bases. The CDR3 nucleotides are TGTGCCTGGAGCTGGACAGGGGCCGAGCAGTTCTTC. Translation: CAWSWTGAEQFF.